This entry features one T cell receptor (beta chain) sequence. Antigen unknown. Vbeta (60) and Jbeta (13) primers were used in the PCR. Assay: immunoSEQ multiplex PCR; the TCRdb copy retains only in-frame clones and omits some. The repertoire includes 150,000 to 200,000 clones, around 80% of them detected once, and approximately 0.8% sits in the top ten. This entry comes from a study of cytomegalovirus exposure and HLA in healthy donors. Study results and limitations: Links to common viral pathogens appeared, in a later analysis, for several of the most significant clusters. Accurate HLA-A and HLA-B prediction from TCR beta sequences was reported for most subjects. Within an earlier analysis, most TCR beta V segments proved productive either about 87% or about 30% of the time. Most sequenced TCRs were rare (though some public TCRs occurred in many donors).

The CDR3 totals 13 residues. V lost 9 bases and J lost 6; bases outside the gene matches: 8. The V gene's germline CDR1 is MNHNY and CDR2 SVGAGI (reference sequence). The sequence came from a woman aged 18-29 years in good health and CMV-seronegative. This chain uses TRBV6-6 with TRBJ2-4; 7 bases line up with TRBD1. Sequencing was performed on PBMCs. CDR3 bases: TGTGCCAGTAGAACAGGGGAGAGAAACATTCAGTACTTC. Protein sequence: CASRTGERNIQYF.